The rows below give T cell receptor beta chains drawn from one sample of a study of blood T cell repertoires in COVID-19. Some clones are missing from TCRdb's copy, which holds only in-frame ones; the method was immunoSEQ multiplex PCR. Of more than 85,000 clones in the sample, around 84% are singletons; the top ten hold 15%. Sequences were obtained from peripheral blood. Source of these receptors: an elderly woman with acute or convalescent COVID-19. CDR3s include the opening cysteine and the closing phenylalanine or tryptophan. D genes are given only for firm matches. Clone size, where shown, is once, few, many, or a class for clones that have expanded.

TGTGCCAGCAGTCAGATAAACAGGGCCGACTCTGGGGCCAACGTCCTGACTTTC	CASSQINRADSGANVLTF	TRBV6-2/TRBV6-3	NA	TRBJ2-6	NA
TGTGCCAGCAGCTCCGTACAGGGTGCCGAAAAACTGTTTTTT	CASSSVQGAEKLFF	TRBV7-9	NA	TRBJ1-4	NA
TGTGCCAGCAGTCCAACAGGGATGCGTCAGCCCCAGCATTTT	CASSPTGMRQPQHF	TRBV2	NA	TRBJ1-5	NA
TGTGCCAGTAGTATGGGACAGGGGGCAATGGCTACGCAGTATTTT	CASSMGQGAMATQYF	TRBV19	TRBD1	TRBJ2-3	few
TGTGCCAGCAGCTCCCTACTGGGCGGGAGATGGACAGATACGCAGTATTTT	CASSSLLGGRWTDTQYF	TRBV7-9	TRBD2	TRBJ2-3	NA
TGTGCCAGCAGCGACACTTTAAGCTCTGGAAACACCATATATTTT	CASSDTLSSGNTIYF	TRBV3-1/TRBV3-2	NA	TRBJ1-3	once
TGTGCCAGCAGCTTGGACGGGATTTCCTACAATGAGCAGTTCTTC	CASSLDGISYNEQFF	TRBV11-3	NA	TRBJ2-1	NA
TGTGCCAGCACCCTTAATAGTCCGGGACAGGGTGGCTACAATGAGCAGTTCTTC	CASTLNSPGQGGYNEQFF	TRBV7-2	TRBD1	TRBJ2-1	NA
TGTGCCAGCAGCCCGGGCACAGATACGCAGTATTTT	CASSPGTDTQYF	TRBV9	NA	TRBJ2-3	NA
TGTGCCAGTAGGGACAGGGGGACTAACACTGAAGCTTTCTTT	CASRDRGTNTEAFF	TRBV19	TRBD1	TRBJ1-1	few
TGTGCCAGCAGCCCGGGGACAGACCCTCAAGAGACCCAGTACTTC	CASSPGTDPQETQYF	TRBV3-1/TRBV3-2	TRBD1	TRBJ2-5	NA
TGTGCCAGCAGTCGCGCCGACAGGGGGAACACTGAAGCTTTCTTT	CASSRADRGNTEAFF	TRBV27	TRBD1	TRBJ1-1	NA
TGTGCCATCAGTGAGCCAGGACAGGGTTCCGCCGAGCAGTACTTC	CAISEPGQGSAEQYF	TRBV10-3	TRBD1	TRBJ2-7	NA
TGCGCCAGCAGCCTCCGACAGGGTAACACCGGGGAGCTGTTTTTT	CASSLRQGNTGELFF	TRBV5-1	TRBD1	TRBJ2-2	NA
TGTGCCAGCAGTGATTTCTTTGGCCGGGACAGGGGTGGAAACACCATATATTTT	CASSDFFGRDRGGNTIYF	TRBV6-1	TRBD1	TRBJ1-3	NA
TGTGCCAGCAGACCGGACAGAGCCACCGGGGAGCTGTTTTTT	CASRPDRATGELFF	TRBV2	NA	TRBJ2-2	NA
TGTGCCAGCACCCAGGGGGCAGGGAGCAATCAGCCCCAGCATTTT	CASTQGAGSNQPQHF	TRBV5-5	TRBD1	TRBJ1-5	few
TGTGCCAGCAGCTTATACCAATCAGGGACAGGCACTGAAGCTTTCTTT	CASSLYQSGTGTEAFF	TRBV11-3	TRBD1	TRBJ1-1	NA
TGTGCCAGCAGCTCGAGGACTGGCACAGATACGCAGTATTTT	CASSSRTGTDTQYF	TRBV9	NA	TRBJ2-3	once
TGTGCCAGCAGCTTAGCGGGAGGGTCGTACACCGGGGAGCTGTTTTTT	CASSLAGGSYTGELFF	TRBV5-4	TRBD2	TRBJ2-2	few
TGTGCTAGTGGTTTGGTGATACTAGGCGAAAATGAGCAGTTCTTC	CASGLVILGENEQFF	TRBV12-5	NA	TRBJ2-1	NA
TGTGCCAGCAGTGGGTCCGGGACAGGGGTCCAGCCCCAGCATTTT	CASSGSGTGVQPQHF	TRBV25-1	TRBD1	TRBJ1-5	NA
TGCGCCAGCAGCTCCCGGACAGGGAGCGACGAGCAGTACTTC	CASSSRTGSDEQYF	TRBV5-1	TRBD1	TRBJ2-7	NA
TGTGCCAGCAGCGGACTAGCGGGTAACACCGGGGAGCTGTTTTTT	CASSGLAGNTGELFF	TRBV6-5	TRBD2	TRBJ2-2	NA
TGTGCCAGCAGGCCGTCGGGTTTCACCTACGAGCAGTACTTC	CASRPSGFTYEQYF	TRBV7-8	NA	TRBJ2-7	once
TGCGCCAGCAGGGACATGTTCAACACCGGGGAGCTGTTTTTT	CASRDMFNTGELFF	TRBV5-1	NA	TRBJ2-2	NA
TGTGCCACCAGTGACCCGACAGGGACGAACACCGGGGAGCTGTTTTTT	CATSDPTGTNTGELFF	TRBV24-1	TRBD1	TRBJ2-2	NA
TGTGCCAGTACAGGCAATGAGCAGTTCTTC	CASTGNEQFF	TRBV2	NA	TRBJ2-1	NA
TGTGCCTGGAGTCCGCGACAGGACAATCAGCCCCAGCATTTT	CAWSPRQDNQPQHF	TRBV30	NA	TRBJ1-5	NA
TGCGCCAGCAGCTGGGGACTAGGTTCAGATACGCAGTATTTT	CASSWGLGSDTQYF	TRBV5-1	TRBD2	TRBJ2-3	few
TGTGCCAGCAGCTCGCCGCTCAGGACTAGCGGGAGGTGGGAGACCCAGTACTTC	CASSSPLRTSGRWETQYF	TRBV7-8	TRBD2	TRBJ2-5	NA
TGCGCCAGCAGCCAAGTTCAGACAGGTCAAGAGACCCAGTACTTC	CASSQVQTGQETQYF	TRBV4-1	NA	TRBJ2-5	once
TGTGCCACCAGCAGAGATTCGGGACTAGCGGGCGCCATAGCCAAAAACATTCAGTACTTC	CATSRDSGLAGAIAKNIQYF	TRBV15	TRBD2	TRBJ2-4	NA
TGTGCCAGCAGTGCGGGACTATCCTACGAGCAGTACTTC	CASSAGLSYEQYF	TRBV7-9	TRBD2	TRBJ2-7	NA
TGTGCCAGCAGTGAATGGACTAGCGGGGTATTAGCCAAAAACATTCAGTACTTC	CASSEWTSGVLAKNIQYF	TRBV2	TRBD2	TRBJ2-4	NA
TGTGCCAGCAGGGACAGCTCCTACAATGAGCAGTTCTTC	CASRDSSYNEQFF	TRBV2	NA	TRBJ2-1	NA
TGTGCCAGCAGCTTGGGGACACCCTCCTACAATGAGCAGTTCTTC	CASSLGTPSYNEQFF	TRBV5-6	NA	TRBJ2-1	NA
TGCGCCAGCAAAATAGCGGGACTGCATGATGAGCAGTTCTTC	CASKIAGLHDEQFF	TRBV5-1	TRBD2	TRBJ2-1	NA
TGCGCCAGCAGTTCCGGGGTCCAAGAGACCCAGTACTTC	CASSSGVQETQYF	TRBV5-1	NA	TRBJ2-5	once
TGTGCCAGTATGGCGGGAGTGGGTCGGGGAGCCAAAAACATTCAGTACTTC	CASMAGVGRGAKNIQYF	TRBV19	TRBD2	TRBJ2-4	NA